The TCR beta chain described here comes from a study of blood T cell repertoires in COVID-19. Study-wide context: Acute and convalescent COVID-19 samples came from the United States, Italy and Spain. The analysed material was cDNA or gDNA that came from T cells, B-cell-depleted T cells, or PBMCs.

Germline V gives CDR1 SNHLY, CDR2 FYNNEI. The CDR3 extends over 14 amino acids. Trimming cost V 5 bases and J 0 bases, with 10 bases left between them. As originally analysed: Reference gene primer amplification yielded estimated nucleated cell counts. TCRdb keeps only in-frame clones here, not all; method: immunoSEQ multiplex PCR. The D gene and trimming were derived from the DNA, and the V and J assignments and clone size from that table. The repertoire consists of approximately 280,000 clones, with about 82% occurring once and the leading ten covering roughly 4.6%. The chain couples TRBV2 to TRBJ1-1; TRBD1 is a possible D gene (5 bases). The specimen was peripheral blood. The source of this sequence is a man aged 50 or older with active or convalescent COVID-19. The CDR3 spells CASSIRGVNTEAFF. The DNA of the CDR3 is TGTGCCAGCAGTATTCGGGGGGTGAACACTGAAGCTTTCTTT.